This is a list of T cell receptor beta chains from one sample in a study of cytomegalovirus exposure and HLA in healthy donors. Some clones are missing from TCRdb's copy, which holds only in-frame ones; the method was immunoSEQ multiplex PCR. Of 200,000 to 250,000 clones in the sample, over 65% were seen once. Sequencing was performed on PBMCs. All receptors derive from a man between 18 and 29 years old in good health and CMV-seronegative. Both conserved end residues are part of each CDR3. D genes are given only for firm matches. Size values are once, few and many counts, or a class for expanded clones, and some rows have none.

V gene	D gene	J gene	CDR3 length	clone size	CDR3 DNA	CDR3 protein
TRBV30	TRBD1	TRBJ2-1	13	NA	TGTGCCCGCGCAAGACAGGGTCTCAATGAGCAGTTCTTC	CARARQGLNEQFF
TRBV9	TRBD2	TRBJ2-3	17	NA	TGTGCCAGCAGTCATCCGGGCCCTAGCGGGAACCCAGATACGCAGTATTTT	CASSHPGPSGNPDTQYF
TRBV21-1	NA	TRBJ1-2	12	NA	TGTGCCACCTTGTCGGGGTCATATGGCTACACCTTC	CATLSGSYGYTF
TRBV7-3	TRBD2	TRBJ2-3	18	NA	TGTGCCAGCAGCCCGAATCCGCCCGGGACTAGTTCTCCAGATACGCAGTATTTT	CASSPNPPGTSSPDTQYF
TRBV5-6	TRBD2	TRBJ2-1	15	NA	TGTGCCAGCAGCACCGGACTAGCGGGAGGGGTTGAGCAGTTCTTC	CASSTGLAGGVEQFF
TRBV10-1	TRBD1	TRBJ2-5	15	NA	TGCGCCAGCAGTGAGGACAGGGGCGGAGAAGAGACCCAGTACTTC	CASSEDRGGEETQYF
TRBV14	TRBD2	TRBJ2-1	17	few	TGTGCCAGCAGCCCGACCTCCACTAGCGGCCCCTGGAATGAGCAGTTCTTC	CASSPTSTSGPWNEQFF
TRBV2	NA	TRBJ2-2	16	NA	TGTGCCAGCACCGACGAGACTACCCGGCTTCCCGGGGAGCTGTTTTTT	CASTDETTRLPGELFF
TRBV28	TRBD1	TRBJ1-1	16	few	TGTGCCAGCAGTACTTATCGACAGGGGGCAGGCACTGAAGCTTTCTTT	CASSTYRQGAGTEAFF
TRBV5-1	TRBD2	TRBJ2-1	15	once	TGCGCCAGCAGCAGGACTAGCGGGTCGTATAATGAGCAGTTCTTC	CASSRTSGSYNEQFF
TRBV4-1	NA	TRBJ1-5	15	NA	TGCGCCAGCAGCGGAGTTGATTATAGCAATCAGCCCCAGCATTTT	CASSGVDYSNQPQHF
TRBV28	NA	TRBJ1-4	13	NA	TGTGCCAGCAGCCCCGGGAACCGTGAAAAACTGTTTTTT	CASSPGNREKLFF
TRBV7-3	NA	TRBJ2-7	15	few	TGTGCCAGCAGCTTACAGCAGGGCACGCACTACGAGCAGTACTTC	CASSLQQGTHYEQYF